This TCR beta chain was found in a study of blood T cell repertoires in COVID-19. Background on the study: Specimens from acute and convalescent COVID-19 originated in the United States, Italy and Spain. From T cells, B-cell-depleted T cells, or PBMCs came the material, which was cDNA or gDNA.

Authors' analysis steps: Amplification from reference gene primers served as the basis for estimated nucleated cell counts. Clones were sequenced by immunoSEQ multiplex PCR, and TCRdb holds only the in-frame ones, with some missing. V and J calls and clone size follow that table, whereas D and trimming were derived from the DNA. This table holds around 250,000 clones, around 86% found once. The Seattle site enrolled patients during active infection and followed them longitudinally. The length of the CDR3 is 16 residues. The trim removed 3 bases at V and 7 bases at J, leaving 8 bases unmatched. Germline V CDR1 and CDR2: SGHRS, YFSETQ.

The chain couples TRBV5-1 to TRBJ2-2; the match to TRBD2 covers 11 bases. The sequenced sample was peripheral blood. This receptor was identified in a woman older than 75 with COVID-19, enrolled during active disease. The CDR3 nucleotides read TGCGCCAGCAGCTCCGACCTACTAGCGGGGGACGGGGAGCTGTTTTTT. Its translation: CASSSDLLAGDGELFF.